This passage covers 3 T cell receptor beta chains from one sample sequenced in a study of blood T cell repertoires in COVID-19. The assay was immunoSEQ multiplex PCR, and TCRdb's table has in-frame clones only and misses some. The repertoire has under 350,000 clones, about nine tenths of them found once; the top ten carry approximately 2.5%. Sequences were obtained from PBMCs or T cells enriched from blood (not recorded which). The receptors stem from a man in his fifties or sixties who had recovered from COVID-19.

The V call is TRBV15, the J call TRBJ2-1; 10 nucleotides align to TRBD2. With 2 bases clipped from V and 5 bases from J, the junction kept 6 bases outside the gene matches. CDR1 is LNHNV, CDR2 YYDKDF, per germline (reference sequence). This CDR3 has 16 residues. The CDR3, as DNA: TGTGCCACCAGCAGACCCTTAGCGGGAGGAAACAATGAGCAGTTCTTC. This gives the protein CATSRPLAGGNNEQFF.

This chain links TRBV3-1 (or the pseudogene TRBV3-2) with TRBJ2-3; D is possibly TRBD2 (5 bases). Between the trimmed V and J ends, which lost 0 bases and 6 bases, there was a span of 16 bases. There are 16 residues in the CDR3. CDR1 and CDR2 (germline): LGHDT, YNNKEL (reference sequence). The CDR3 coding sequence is TGTGCCAGCAGCCAAGATTTCTGGGTAGCGTGGGATACGCAGTATTTT. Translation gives CASSQDFWVAWDTQYF.

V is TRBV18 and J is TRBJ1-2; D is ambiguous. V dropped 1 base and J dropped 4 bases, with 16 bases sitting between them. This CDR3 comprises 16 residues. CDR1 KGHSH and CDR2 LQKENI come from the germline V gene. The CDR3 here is CASSPRGQSNLYGYTF. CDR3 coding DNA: TGTGCCAGCTCACCACGCGGGCAGTCTAACCTCTATGGCTACACCTTC.